This is a list of T cell receptor beta chains from one sample in a study of patients and donors after allogeneic stem cell transplantation. Using its own MiXCR run on the RT-PCR reads, TCRdb lists one record per CDR3 protein. Counted here are under 200,000 distinct CDR3 sequences, around 28% occurring once; the ten biggest clones make up roughly 3.2%. The source material was blood, either unsorted or a sorted T cell fraction (not recorded which). These receptor sequences come from a human donor who was either an allogeneic HSCT recipient or a stem cell or donor lymphocyte infusion donor (not recorded which). It is not recorded whose cells these are; they may come from a transplant donor. Both conserved end residues are part of each CDR3. The D gene is left open where the match is weak. Size tells how often a clone was seen (once, few, many) or the class of an expanded clone, and some rows leave it out.

d_call	clone_size	v_call	cdr3_length	j_call	cdr3_nt	cdr3_aa
NA	NA	TRBV7-7	13	TRBJ2-5	TGTGCTAGCAGCCCCAAATGGACGGGGACCCAGTACTTC	CASSPKWTGTQYF
TRBD1	few	TRBV12-3/TRBV12-4	13	TRBJ1-1	TGTGCCAGCAGTATGGGGACAGTTAATGAAGCTTTCTTT	CASSMGTVNEAFF
NA	NA	TRBV5-1	19	TRBJ2-2	TGCGCCAGCAGCTTGGTTAGGCCTAGTTCCGGGACGTCCTCCGGGGAGCTGTTTTTT	CASSLVRPSSGTSSGELFF
TRBD1	NA	TRBV5-1	16	TRBJ2-7	TGCGCCAGCAGCTTTTACCGACAGGGGCCCTCCTACGAGCAGTACTTC	CASSFYRQGPSYEQYF
NA	few	TRBV24-1	13	TRBJ2-5	TGTGCCACCAGTGACGTCTTTCGAGAGACCCAGTACTTC	CATSDVFRETQYF
TRBD1	NA	TRBV2	15	TRBJ2-2	TGTGCCAGCAGACGGACAGGTTATGCTTCCGGGGAGCTGTTTTTT	CASRRTGYASGELFF
NA	NA	TRBV6-2/TRBV6-3	15	TRBJ2-3	TGTGCCAGCAGTTCTAGGGGGTTTTGGACAGATACGCAGTATTTT	CASSSRGFWTDTQYF
NA	few	TRBV20-1	12	TRBJ2-1	TGCAGTGCTAGGCGACAGTACAATGAGCAGTTCTTC	CSARRQYNEQFF
NA	few	TRBV29-1	11	TRBJ2-5	TGCAGCGCATTGGGGCAAGAGACCCAGTACTTC	CSALGQETQYF
NA	few	TRBV7-9	12	TRBJ2-1	TGTGCCAGCAGCCCCGGGACTCCCGAGCAGTTCTTC	CASSPGTPEQFF
TRBD2	NA	TRBV6-5	17	TRBJ2-3	TGTGCCAGCAGTTACTCGACTAGCGGGAGAAGCACAGATACGCAGTATTTT	CASSYSTSGRSTDTQYF
NA	NA	TRBV12-3/TRBV12-4	14	TRBJ2-5	TGTGCCAGCAGTTTAGGGGCAGGTCCGGAGACCCAGTACTTC	CASSLGAGPETQYF
TRBD1	NA	TRBV7-9	17	TRBJ1-1	TGTGCCAGCAGCTCTAGAGGGGGTACAGGGGCGTACACTGAAGCTTTCTTT	CASSSRGGTGAYTEAFF
NA	few	TRBV9	13	TRBJ1-1	TGTGCCAGCAGCGTATCTGGCAACACTGAAGCTTTCTTT	CASSVSGNTEAFF
TRBD2	NA	TRBV15	18	TRBJ2-2	TGTGCCACCAGCCTCCCTCCCGGGACTAGCGGGGGCACCGGGGAGCTGTTTTTT	CATSLPPGTSGGTGELFF
TRBD2	NA	TRBV7-9	15	TRBJ2-2	TGTGCCAGCAGCGTGACTAGCGTACACACCGGGGAGCTGTTTTTT	CASSVTSVHTGELFF
NA	NA	TRBV25-1	13	TRBJ1-6	TGTGCGGCGGCGAGCTCCTATAATTCACCCCTCCACTTT	CAAASSYNSPLHF
NA	NA	TRBV24-1	15	TRBJ2-2	TGTGCCACCAGCGGATCTAGACCCAACACCGGGGAGCTGTTTTTT	CATSGSRPNTGELFF
NA	few	TRBV6-6	13	TRBJ2-3	TGTGCCAGCCGAGCCATAGGGCCAGATACGCAGTATTTT	CASRAIGPDTQYF
NA	few	TRBV5-6	14	TRBJ1-1	TGTGCCAGCAGCTTGGCTATATGGACTCTTGAAGCTTTCTTT	CASSLAIWTLEAFF
NA	many	TRBV6-6	16	TRBJ1-1	TGTGCCAGCAGTTATTCGCCGAGGAGTTCGAACACTGAAGCTTTCTTT	CASSYSPRSSNTEAFF
NA	few	TRBV5-1	14	TRBJ2-1	TGCGCCAGCAGCTCCCTGACAGCACTAGAAGAGCAGTTCTTC	CASSSLTALEEQFF
NA	NA	TRBV11-2	15	TRBJ2-5	TGTGCCAGCAGCTTAGTAGGGTTGGGACAAGAGACCCAGTACTTC	CASSLVGLGQETQYF
NA	NA	TRBV4-3	13	TRBJ2-7	TGCGCCAGCAGCCTGCGCAGCGACTACGAGCAGTACTTC	CASSLRSDYEQYF